This T cell receptor (beta chain) was recovered during a study of T cells after yellow fever vaccination. TCRdb reprocessed the 5' RACE reads with MiXCR, giving one entry per CDR3 protein. The sample consists of hundreds of thousands of distinct CDR3 sequences, 9.5% to 13% of them appearing once. This clonotype was detected a few times. The TCR originated in a man younger than 30 who received the YFV17D yellow fever vaccine. The sample was PBMCs, taken on the day of the first yellow fever vaccination.

The CDR3 sequence: CASSLALKIEAFF. CDR3 nucleotide sequence: TGTGCCAGCAGCTTAGCGCTGAAGATTGAAGCTTTCTTT. This chain joins TRBV7-2 and TRBJ1-1; D is unclear. CDR3 length: 13 amino acids. Germline lookup yields CDR1 SGHTA and CDR2 FQGNSA. V lost 0 bases to trimming and J lost 7 bases, with 9 bases between them.